This entry lists 11 T cell receptor beta chains sequenced from one sample in a study of OX40 agonist ivuxolimab in advanced cancers. Produced via immunoSEQ multiplex PCR; TCRdb's table is partial and in-frame only. Of about 48,000 clones listed, around 80% were seen once; the top ten hold under 9.5%. The source was CD4+ or CD8+ T cells sorted from blood, collected in a trial of the OX40 agonist ivuxolimab. The source of these receptors is an adult with an advanced solid tumor such as melanoma, head and neck, liver or kidney cancer.

J is TRBJ1-2 and V is TRBV30; TRBD1 matches at 7 bases. This CDR3 spans 17 amino acids. From germline, CDR1 is GTSNPN and CDR2 SVGIG (reference sequence). The ends lost 0 bases at V and 7 bases at J; junction bases unmatched: 17. Written as DNA, the CDR3 is TGTGCCTGGAGTGTTAACCCCCGACAGGGTGGAAGGGGTGGCTACACCTTC. It specifies CAWSVNPRQGGRGGYTF.

This clone was observed a few times. The chain employs TRBV9 and TRBJ1-3; no clear D. The V end lost 0 bases, the J end lost 0 bases, and 7 bases lay between the germline ends. From germline, CDR1 is SGDLS and CDR2 YYNGEE. This CDR3 spans 15 amino acids. CDR3 DNA sequence: TGTGCCAGCAGCGTAGACGGGAGCTCTGGAAACACCATATATTTT. It specifies CASSVDGSSGNTIYF.

On this clone: A junction end diverges from the germline sequence, so it may reflect a read error. The rearrangement links TRBV6-5 to TRBJ1-4; 8 nucleotides align to TRBD1. The CDR3 runs 15 residues. Germline assignment: CDR1 MNHEY and CDR2 SVGAGI. CDR3 loop: CAGSSTGGINEKLFF. The CDR3 coding sequence is TGTGCCGGCAGTTCCACAGGGGGTATTAATGAAAAACTGTTTTTT.

The sample holds a few counts of this clone. This chain links TRBV15 with TRBJ1-2; no clear D. V lost 1 base and J lost 3, with 12 bases in between. There are 15 residues in the CDR3. CDR1 is LNHNV and CDR2 is YYDKDF in the germline V gene (reference sequence). Written as DNA, the CDR3 is TGTGCCACCAGCAGAGCCATAAGCAGCCACTATGGCTACACCTTC. It codes for CATSRAISSHYGYTF.

The V gene is TRBV29-1, the J gene TRBJ2-2; D uncertain. V was cut by 5 bases and J by 0 bases, with 13 bases left in between. Germline V gene data show CDR1 as SQVTM and CDR2 as ANQGSEA. CDR3 size: 15 residues. CDR3 residues: CSVFMAASNTGELFF. The DNA for the CDR3 is TGCAGCGTTTTCATGGCTGCCTCGAACACCGGGGAGCTGTTTTTT.

This chain uses TRBV7-2 with TRBJ2-3; tentatively, D is TRBD2 (5 bases). V lost 3 bases to trimming and J lost 4 bases, with 5 bases between them. Germline V gene data show CDR1 as SGHTA and CDR2 as FQGNSA. CDR3 length equals 12 residues. The CDR3: CASSFGADTQYF. The CDR3 DNA reads as TGTGCCAGCAGCTTCGGGGCAGATACGCAGTATTTT.

The chain is built from TRBV5-1 and TRBJ1-4; D remains ambiguous. The V gene lost 4 bases and the J gene lost 7 bases, with 17 bases spanning the gap. The CDR3 runs to 15 residues. Germline V CDR1 and CDR2: SGHRS, YFSETQ. CDR3 nucleotides: TGCGCCAGCAGCCCTTCGGAGGGTATGGGTGAAAAACTGTTTTTT. Protein: CASSPSEGMGEKLFF.

The chain recombines TRBV6-4 with TRBJ2-7, with D tentatively TRBD1 (6 bases). The V and J ends lost 3 bases and 1 base respectively, with 16 bases between them. CDR3 size: 16 residues. Germline loops: CDR1 MRHNA, CDR2 SNTAGT. Here the CDR3 reads CASSEGSGHRSYEQYF. For the CDR3, the DNA is TGTGCCAGCAGTGAGGGATCGGGACACCGGTCCTACGAGCAGTACTTC.

V and J are TRBV6-6 and TRBJ1-5, with unresolved D. The germline V and J ends were trimmed by 2 bases and 1 base, with 6 bases remaining between them. This CDR3 comprises 14 residues. The germline CDR1 and CDR2 sequences are MNHNY and SVGAGI (reference sequence). The CDR3 sequence is CASSYTFSNQPQHF. CDR3 bases: TGTGCCAGCAGTTACACCTTCAGCAATCAGCCCCAGCATTTT.

This chain uses TRBV19 with TRBJ2-7; tentatively, D is TRBD1 or TRBD2 (5 bases each). CDR1 is LNHDA, CDR2 SQIVND, per germline (reference sequence). There are 14 residues in the CDR3. Trimming took 4 bases from V and 1 from J, leaving 11 bases between them. CDR3: CASSTGTASYEQYF. The CDR3 DNA reads as TGTGCCAGTAGTACCGGGACGGCTTCCTACGAGCAGTACTTC.

The chain couples TRBV11-2 to TRBJ2-1; no clear D. Between the trimmed V and J ends, which lost 1 base and 3 bases, there was a span of 7 bases. The germline gives CDR1 SGHAT, CDR2 FQNNGV. CDR3 size: 14 residues. CDR3 sequence (DNA): TGTGCCAGCAGCTTAGTTTCGGACTACAATGAGCAGTTCTTC. It encodes CASSLVSDYNEQFF.